Each of the 21 T cell receptor beta chains below was sequenced from the same sample in a study of T and B cells in COVID-19 patients. Blood genomic DNA input for TRB amplification was about 250-550 ng. Multiplex PCR with BIOMED2 TRB-A/B primer pools amplified TRB rearrangements. Each CDR3 protein is one row after TCRdb ran MiXCR on the multiplex PCR reads. The sample has some 6,300 distinct CDR3 sequences; roughly 34% are singletons. The sequencing sample was made of blood. All receptors derive from a human donor with active COVID-19.

The sample holds a few counts of this clonotype. This CDR3 is CASSARGNTEAFF. CDR3 bases: TGTGCCAGCAGTGCTCGGGGGAACACTGAAGCTTTCTTT. The V call is TRBV27, the J call TRBJ1-1; unclear D gene. Germline V gene sequence: CDR1 MNHEY, CDR2 SMNVEV (reference sequence). The CDR3 runs 13 residues. V gave up 5 bases and J gave up 1 base, with 8 bases separating them.

The chain has TRBV6-4 and TRBJ1-1; tentative D call: TRBD1 (6 bases). The CDR3 loop spans 14 amino acids. Germline CDR1 and CDR2: MRHNA and SNTAGT. V was trimmed by 6 bases and J by 1 base, leaving 12 bases between them. The DNA of the CDR3 is TGTGCCAGCAGACCACAGGGTTGGAACACTGAAGCTTTCTTT. Its protein is CASRPQGWNTEAFF.

Only a few counts were recorded for this clonotype. The chain joins TRBV27 to TRBJ2-7; a possible D gene is TRBD2 (5 bases). Trimming took 1 base from V and 6 from J, leaving 25 bases between them. The CDR3 has 18 amino acids. Per germline, CDR1 MNHEY and CDR2 SMNVEV (reference sequence). CDR3 amino acids: CASSLLVPPGRERGEQYF. The CDR3 nucleotides read TGTGCCAGCAGTTTATTGGTCCCCCCGGGAAGGGAGCGAGGCGAGCAGTACTTC.

This clonotype has a handful of counts. The chain employs TRBV27 and TRBJ1-1; D is unclear. The CDR3 is 12 amino acids. V lost 1 base and J 10 bases, leaving 10 bases between the germline ends. Germline lookup yields CDR1 MNHEY and CDR2 SMNVEV (reference sequence). The CDR3 loop reads CASSLYGRRAFF. CDR3 coding DNA: TGTGCCAGCAGTTTATATGGCAGGAGAGCTTTCTTT.

This clonotype was counted a few times. The chain combines TRBV6-1 with TRBJ2-7; TRBD2 is a possible D gene (7 bases). V was pared by 6 bases and J by 6 bases, with 9 bases between. From germline, CDR1 is MNHNS and CDR2 SASEGT. CDR3 size: 11 residues. CDR3: CASRGGLEQYF. DNA for the CDR3: TGTGCCAGCAGGGGGGGGCTCGAGCAGTACTTC.

This clonotype is medium-sized by share. CDR3 sequence (DNA): TGTGCCAGTAGAACAGGGCCGAGGGGCTACACCTTC. Translation gives CASRTGPRGYTF. This chain links TRBV19 with TRBJ1-2, with a tentative D call TRBD1 (6 bases). Germline-derived CDR1 and CDR2 are LNHDA and SQIVND (reference sequence). The CDR3 spans 12 residues. Between the trimmed V and J ends, which lost 6 bases and 8 bases, there was a span of 13 bases.

The chain carries TRBV6-5 and TRBJ2-1, with 8 nucleotides matching TRBD2. V lost 2 bases to trimming and J lost 6 bases; unmatched junction nucleotides: 6. This CDR3 comprises 15 residues. Germline V gene data show CDR1 as MNHEY and CDR2 as SVGAGI. CDR3 in DNA: TGTGCCAGCAGTTACGGGGCGGGAGGTCTCAATGAGCAGTTCTTC. This codes for CASSYGAGGLNEQFF.

The chain combines TRBV20-1 with TRBJ2-1; D is unclear. The V gene lost 6 bases and the J gene lost 0 bases, with 18 bases spanning the gap. Germline V lookup: CDR1 DFQATT, CDR2 SNEGSKA (reference sequence). There are 16 residues in the CDR3. This chain's CDR3 is CSAPTPIAISYNEQFF. The CDR3, as DNA: TGCAGTGCCCCTACACCCATTGCTATCTCCTACAATGAGCAGTTCTTC.

The chain joins TRBV6-5 to TRBJ1-1; 9 bases fit TRBD1. The ends lost 0 bases at V and 3 bases at J; junction bases unmatched: 11. Germline V gene lookup returns CDR1 MNHEY and CDR2 SVGAGI. CDR3 size: 18 residues. As DNA, the CDR3 is TGTGCCAGCAGTTACTCGGGGGACAGGGAGTATGGGGACACTGAAGCTTTCTTT. Encoded protein: CASSYSGDREYGDTEAFF.

This clonotype was recorded a few times. The chain employs TRBV30 and TRBJ1-1, with D possibly TRBD1 on 6 matching bases. Trimming cost V 8 bases and J 6 bases, with 22 bases left between them. The CDR3 has 14 amino acids. Germline lookup yields CDR1 GTSNPN and CDR2 SVGIG (reference sequence). Written as DNA, the CDR3 is TGTGCCGTCTTGGTATTACAGGGATACGCTGAAGCTTTCTTT. This translates into CAVLVLQGYAEAFF.

DNA for the CDR3: TGCGCCAGCAGCTTGGGAGGGTCGGGAATGAACACTGAAGCTTTCTTT. Residues: CASSLGGSGMNTEAFF. The chain couples TRBV5-1 to TRBJ1-1, with unresolved D. In germline, CDR1 is SGHRS, CDR2 YFSETQ. The CDR3 extends over 16 amino acids. With 0 bases removed from V and 0 bases from J, the gap between germline ends came to 12 bases.

This clonotype showed up just a few times. This chain links TRBV7-9 with TRBJ1-2; perhaps TRBD1 as D (6 bases). Between the trimmed V and J ends, which lost 5 bases and 0 bases, there was a span of 13 bases. Germline assignment: CDR1 SEHNR and CDR2 FQNEAQ (reference sequence). There are 15 residues in the CDR3. The CDR3, as DNA: TGTGCCAGCAGCCTTGACAGGCTAGCTAACTATGGCTACACCTTC. This sequence encodes CASSLDRLANYGYTF.

This clonotype turned up a few times. V gene TRBV6-6 combines with J gene TRBJ1-2, with D hard to call. Trimming removed 2 bases at V and 0 bases at J, with 10 bases between. CDR3 length: 15 residues. CDR1 and CDR2 (germline): MNHNY, SVGAGI (reference sequence). The CDR3 reads CASSYGRDPNYGYTF. CDR3 sequence (DNA): TGTGCCAGCAGTTACGGGAGGGATCCTAACTATGGCTACACCTTC.

Details on this clonotype: A read error may be the cause here, since a much bigger clone is one base away. The V call is TRBV29-1, the J call TRBJ1-2, with D perhaps TRBD1 (5 bases). The germline V gene has CDR1 SQVTM and CDR2 ANQGSEA. V was shortened by 7 bases and J by 8 bases, with 14 bases between the two germline ends. There are 11 residues in the CDR3. In DNA, the CDR3 is TGCAGCGCTGTGGACAACGGAGGCTACACCTTC. Translating it yields CSAVDNGGYTF.

This clonotype was seen more than once but under ten times. This sequence joins TRBV6-5 and TRBJ1-1, with TRBD1 matching over 8 bases. This CDR3 spans 16 amino acids. CDR1 and CDR2 from the germline V gene are MNHEY and SVGAGI. After removal of 6 bases from V and 2 bases from J, the junction contained 11 bases not matched to a gene. Here the CDR3 DNA reads TGTGCCAGCAGCGCAGGGGGCGATAGGGGTAACACTGAAGCTTTCTTT. It translates to CASSAGGDRGNTEAFF.

This clonotype was observed a handful of times. The rearrangement joins TRBV27 to TRBJ2-7; 7 nucleotides match TRBD2. The trim removed 1 base at V and 0 bases at J, leaving 3 bases unmatched. The germline gives CDR1 MNHEY, CDR2 SMNVEV (reference sequence). This CDR3 region has 15 residues. CDR3 loop: CASSLWGRASYEQYF. The CDR3 DNA is TGTGCCAGCAGTTTATGGGGGAGGGCCTCCTACGAGCAGTACTTC.

This clonotype was detected a few times. This chain joins TRBV19 and TRBJ2-7; TRBD2 matches at 9 bases. Germline V gene sequence: CDR1 LNHDA, CDR2 SQIVND (reference sequence). J gave up 4 bases and V 1 base, and 8 bases lay outside the gene matches. The CDR3 contains 16 residues. The CDR3 DNA reads as TGTGCCAGTAGTATAGGAGGAGCGGGAGGTGTATACGAGCAGTACTTC. This gives the protein CASSIGGAGGVYEQYF.

This clonotype was detected only a few times. The CDR3 sequence is CATGTGPSPLHF. The CDR3 coding sequence is TGTGCCACCGGGACAGGGCCCTCACCCCTCCACTTT. V usage is TRBV6-5 and J usage is TRBJ1-6, with 9 nucleotides matching TRBD1. This CDR3 is built from 12 residues. V lost 10 bases to trimming and J lost 10 bases; unmatched junction nucleotides: 5. Germline-derived CDR1 and CDR2 are MNHEY and SVGAGI.

A single count supports this clonotype. The V call is TRBV14, the J call TRBJ1-2; weak D call: TRBD1 (5 bases). This CDR3 has 15 residues. With 2 bases removed from V and 4 bases from J, the gap between germline ends came to 14 bases. Germline V lookup: CDR1 SGHDN, CDR2 FVKESK. CDR3 DNA: TGTGCCAGCAGCCAATTCCAGGGATGGAGCTATGGCTACACCTTC. This codes for CASSQFQGWSYGYTF.

The rearrangement uses TRBV20-1 and TRBJ1-2, with 7 positions matching TRBD1. Germline V gene sequence: CDR1 DFQATT, CDR2 SNEGSKA (reference sequence). The CDR3 spans 12 residues. V shed 4 bases, J shed 4 bases, and the junction held 3 bases outside the gene matches. CDR3 bases: TGCAGTGCTACAAGGACAGGCTATGGCTACACCTTC. It codes for CSATRTGYGYTF.

This rearrangement joins TRBV2 to TRBJ2-3; the match to TRBD2 covers 16 bases. V trimming: 6 bases; J trimming: 6 bases; junction bases outside the gene matches: 9. Per the germline V gene, CDR1 is SNHLY and CDR2 is FYNNEI. The CDR3 length is 17 residues. CDR3 loop: CASRPGLAGGGKDTQYF. The CDR3 coding sequence is TGTGCCAGCAGGCCGGGACTAGCGGGAGGGGGCAAGGATACGCAGTATTTT.